These 26 T cell receptor beta chains were sequenced from one sample in a study of CD8+ T cells in alopecia areata. A sort of pooled cutaneous lymph node cells used CD4, CD8alpha, NKG2D, NKG2ACE and other stains. In each case, RNA was isolated and then reverse transcribed into cDNA as the sequencing template. Only in-frame clones appear in the TCRdb table, and some are missing; sequencing was by immunoSEQ multiplex PCR. The sample gives over 250,000 clones, none seen only once, and the top ten clones hold around 1.2%. The sample comprised CD4+ T cells sorted from a lymph node. The receptor source for this set is a C3H/HeJ mouse with alopecia areata. The strain's MHC: H2-k.

This clone was found a few times. Gene names and germline match the mouse. The CDR3 loop reads CASGDPTTGGAETLYF. The sequenced CDR3 bases are TGTGCCAGCGGTGACCCCACTACTGGGGGGGCAGAA. The chain combines TRBV13-2 with TRBJ2-3, with 9 bases that match TRBD2. The read terminates 4 residues before the CDR3 end, so the remaining end is supplied by the germline J gene. CDR1 is NNHNN and CDR2 is SYGAGS in the germline V gene (reference sequence). V lost 2 bases and J lost 3; bases outside the gene matches: 7. This CDR3 has 16 residues.

There are a few counts of this clone. Gene names refer to mouse genes. Other DNA sequences of this sample code for an identical CDR3. This CDR3 reads CASSGTGGDTGQLYF. The CDR3 bases that were read are TGTGCCAGCAGTGGGACTGGGGGAGACACCGGG. This chain links TRBV13-1 with TRBJ2-2, with TRBD2 matching over 10 bases. The CDR3 end lies 4 residues beyond the end of the read and is filled in from the germline J gene. Trimming at V came to 3 bases and at J to 3 bases, leaving 2 bases not matched to a gene. Germline assignment: CDR1 NSHNY and CDR2 SYGAGN. CDR3 size: 15 residues.

This clone has a handful of counts. Mouse germline and gene names are used. The read stops 4 residues short of the end of the CDR3; the missing end is completed from the germline J gene. J is TRBJ1-1 and V is TRBV5; 7 bases align to TRBD1. Germline V gene data show CDR1 as LGHNA and CDR2 as YNLKQL (reference sequence). After removal of 4 bases from V and 0 bases from J, the junction contained 2 bases not matched to a gene. The CDR3 is made up of 14 amino acids. CDR3 DNA (partial): TGTGCCAGCAGCCTCAGGGGGGCAAACACA. Its protein product is CASSLRGANT. The whole CDR3 is CASSLRGANTEVFF.

A remark on this clone: Mouse names are used for the genes. The read ends 4 residues before the CDR3 terminus; that terminus is restored from the germline J gene. The J gene is TRBJ1-1, the V gene TRBV13-3; D is perhaps TRBD1 (5 bases). The germline V gene encodes CDR1 NNHDY and CDR2 SYVADS. This CDR3 comprises 12 residues. CDR3 sequence reads: CASSEKGTEVFF. Incomplete CDR3 DNA: TGTGCCAGCAGTGAGAAGGGGACA.

Notes on this clone: The genes and germline here are from mouse. Sequencing ends 4 residues short of the CDR3 end; the germline J gene provides the rest. Within the sample, other DNA sequences also encode this same CDR3. V and J are TRBV13-3 and TRBJ2-5; 10 bases align to TRBD2. This CDR3 is 14 amino acids long. Germline CDR1 is NNHDY and CDR2 is SYVADS. V lost 5 bases to trimming and J lost 2 bases; unmatched junction nucleotides: 2. The CDR3: CASRRLGGQDTQYF. The covered CDR3 bases are TGTGCCAGCAGGCGACTGGGGGGCCAAGAC.

With regard to this clone: The genes and germline here are from mouse. This chain's CDR3 is CASSRTGVGNSPLYF. The CDR3 DNA, read in part, is TGTGCCAGCAGCCGGACAGGGGTTGGGAATTCGCCC. The chain joins TRBV13-1 to TRBJ1-6, with 9 nucleotides matching TRBD1. Read data end 3 residues before the CDR3 end; the end is taken from the germline J gene. TRBJ1-6 is recorded as an ORF, its role being uncertain. Trimming took 5 bases from V and 7 from J; bases not matched to a gene: 7. CDR1 is NSHNY and CDR2 is SYGAGN in the germline V gene. The CDR3 has 15 residues.

A remark on this clone: These gene names are mouse names. The CDR3 end lies 4 residues beyond the end of the read and is filled in from the germline J gene. The chain joins TRBV19 to TRBJ1-1; 7 bases map to TRBD1. This CDR3 comprises 14 residues. Per germline, CDR1 FNHDT and CDR2 SITEND (reference sequence). After removal of 4 bases from V and 3 bases from J, the junction contained 6 bases not matched to a gene. CDR3 loop: CASSPTGRDTEVFF. The sequenced CDR3 bases are TGTGCCAGCAGTCCGACAGGGAGGGACACA. The complete variable domain, with remaining parts taken from reference TRBV19 and TRBJ1-1, reads GGIITQTPKFLIGQEGQKLTLKCQQNFNHDTMYWYRQDSGKGLRLIYYSITENDLQKGDLSEGYDASREKKSSFSLTVTSAQKNEMAVFLCASSPTGRDTEVFFGKGTRLTVV.

Points on this clone: Genes and germline come from the mouse. The read terminates 4 residues before the CDR3 end, so the remaining end is supplied by the germline J gene. The chain links TRBV1 to TRBJ1-1, with D tentatively TRBD1 (6 bases). V was trimmed by 1 base and J by 4 bases, leaving 13 bases between them. This CDR3 region has 15 residues. The germline gives CDR1 NSQYPW, CDR2 LRSPGD (reference sequence). The CDR3 DNA, read in part, is TGCACCTGCAGTGCAGGGGGGGGCCGGGGCACA. Its translation is CTCSAGGGRGT. The whole CDR3 sequence reads CTCSAGGGRGTEVFF.

Turning to this clone: Genes and germline are mouse. The missing CDR3 end, 4 residues past where the read stops, is filled in from the germline J gene. This chain connects TRBV13-3 to TRBJ2-4; tentatively, D is TRBD1 (5 bases). V lost 2 bases and J 0 bases, leaving 7 bases between the germline ends. The CDR3 is 14 residues long. CDR1 and CDR2 from the germline V gene are NNHDY and SYVADS. The CDR3: CASSEEGSQNTLYF. The CDR3 DNA, read in part, is TGTGCCAGCAGTGAGGAGGGGAGTCAAAAC.

This clone was seen more than once but under ten times. Mouse gene names and germline throughout. The CDR3 end falls 4 residues outside the read, so it is completed with the germline J gene. The chain combines TRBV19 with TRBJ1-1; 10 positions agree with TRBD1. CDR3 length equals 14 residues. The germline gives CDR1 FNHDT, CDR2 SITEND (reference sequence). The junction had 1 base not matched to a gene; V was cut back by 2 bases and J by 3 bases. The CDR3 DNA, read in part, is TGTGCCAGCAGTATCGACAGGGGGCACACA. Translated: CASSIDRGHT. The entire CDR3 protein reads CASSIDRGHTEVFF.

On this clone itself: Gene names are the mouse ones. The read finishes 4 residues shy of the CDR3 end, and the germline J gene is used to complete it. V and J are TRBV13-1 and TRBJ2-7, with unresolved D. CDR1 and CDR2 (germline): NSHNY, SYGAGN. The germline V and J ends were trimmed by 2 bases and 0 bases, with 9 bases remaining between them. This CDR3 has 14 residues. The sequenced part of the CDR3 DNA is TGTGCCAGCAGTGAGTGGAAGGGCTCCTAT. It translates to CASSEWKGSY. The CDR3 in its entirety is CASSEWKGSYEQYF.

Concerning this clone: Gene names and germline match the mouse. The CDR3 end falls 4 residues outside the read, so it is completed with the germline J gene. This sample also contains other DNA sequences that code for the same CDR3. The chain employs TRBV19 and TRBJ2-1; 8 bases map to TRBD1. This CDR3 has 13 amino acids. Germline CDR1 FNHDT, CDR2 SITEND (reference sequence). V was clipped by 5 bases and J by 3 bases; unmatched bases: 1. CDR3 DNA (partial): TGTGCCAGCAGGGGGACAGGCTATGCT. Its translation: CASRGTGYA. The full CDR3 sequence reads CASRGTGYAEQFF.

This clone was seen many times. Mouse germline and gene names are used. The CDR3 end is not reached by the read, which stops 4 residues before it; the germline J gene fills it in. The chain links TRBV17 to TRBJ2-2; 9 bases agree with TRBD2. Germline V CDR1 and CDR2: MNHDT, YYDKIL. V was clipped by 2 bases and J by 2 bases; unmatched bases: 3. The CDR3 has 16 amino acids. CDR3: CASSRLGTGNTGQLYF. CDR3 bases read: TGTGCTAGCAGTAGATTGGGGACTGGGAACACCGGG.

This clone was detected only a few times. Mouse names are used for the genes. The read ends 4 residues before the CDR3 terminus; that terminus is restored from the germline J gene. The sample holds other DNA sequences that translate to the same CDR3. The chain links TRBV13-1 to TRBJ2-1; 11 bases fit TRBD1. The CDR3 covers 15 residues. Unmatched junction bases numbered 3, after V lost 3 bases and J lost 4 bases. CDR1 and CDR2 from the germline V gene are NSHNY and SYGAGN. This CDR3 reads CASSGTGGGYAEQFF. The DNA read from the CDR3 is TGTGCCAGCAGTGGGACAGGGGGCGGATATGCT.

About this clone itself: Gene labels here are mouse ones. The read is 4 residues too short to cover the CDR3 end, so that end is filled in from the germline J gene. J is TRBJ2-3 and V is TRBV13-1; 10 nucleotides match TRBD2. Germline loops: CDR1 NSHNY, CDR2 SYGAGN. V was clipped by 3 bases and J by 0 bases; unmatched bases: 4. The CDR3 is 16 residues long. The sequenced CDR3 bases are TGTGCCAGCAGTGGCTGGGGGGGCGCCAGTGCAGAA. Its translation is CASSGWGGASAE. The CDR3 in full is CASSGWGGASAETLYF.

The sample holds a few counts of this clone. These gene names are mouse names. The CDR3 end falls 4 residues outside the read, so it is completed with the germline J gene. The gene calls are TRBV13-1 and TRBJ2-3; 7 bases are a match to TRBD2. This CDR3 is built from 14 residues. Germline V gene sequence: CDR1 NSHNY, CDR2 SYGAGN. The V and J ends lost 5 bases and 0 bases, in that order; junction bases with no gene match: 3. CDR3 sequence reads: CASRTGYSAETLYF. The DNA read from the CDR3 is TGTGCCAGCAGGACTGGGTATAGTGCAGAA.

This clone was picked up many times. Mouse gene names and germline throughout. The CDR3 end falls 4 residues outside the read, so it is completed with the germline J gene. This CDR3 is also generated by other DNA sequences in the sample. This chain links TRBV5 with TRBJ2-1, with D possibly TRBD1 on 6 matching bases. Per the germline V gene, CDR1 is LGHNA and CDR2 is YNLKQL (reference sequence). V lost 4 bases and J lost 1, with 8 bases in between. This CDR3 comprises 14 residues. The CDR3 here is CASSPQGNYAEQFF. The CDR3 bases that were read are TGTGCCAGCAGCCCCCAGGGGAACTATGCT.

This clone was counted ten times or more. Genes and germline come from the mouse. The CDR3 end is not reached by the read, which stops 3 residues before it; the germline J gene fills it in. The chain employs TRBV13-1 and TRBJ1-6; no definite D call. TRBJ1-6 is an ORF for which the function is uncertain. V was trimmed by 1 base and J by 7 bases, leaving 3 bases between them. The germline V gene has CDR1 NSHNY and CDR2 SYGAGN. The CDR3 length is 12 residues. CDR3 DNA, as far as it was read: TGTGCCAGCAGTGATACAAATTCGCCC. It yields the protein CASSDTNSP. The entire CDR3 protein is CASSDTNSPLYF.

With regard to this clone: The genes are named according to mouse. The DNA ends 4 residues before the CDR3 does, and the rest of the CDR3 is filled in from the germline J gene. This rearrangement joins TRBV1 to TRBJ2-3; 8 nucleotides align to TRBD2. The CDR3 has 16 amino acids. Germline CDR1 NSQYPW, CDR2 LRSPGD (reference sequence). The junction had 6 bases not matched to a gene; V was cut back by 4 bases and J by 0 bases. CDR3 amino acids: CTCSGTGPSSAETLYF. The covered CDR3 bases are TGCACCTGCAGTGGGACTGGGCCCTCTAGTGCAGAA.

With regard to this clone: The genes are named according to mouse. The DNA ends 4 residues before the CDR3 does, and the rest of the CDR3 is filled in from the germline J gene. Distinct nucleotide sequences in the sample also encode this CDR3. The chain is built from TRBV1 and TRBJ2-3; 7 bases fit TRBD1. The CDR3 totals 13 residues. Germline lookup yields CDR1 NSQYPW and CDR2 LRSPGD (reference sequence). The trim removed 4 bases at V and 3 bases at J, leaving 1 base unmatched. The sequenced CDR3 bases are TGCACCTGCAGTGGGACAGGAGCAGAA. Its translation: CTCSGTGAE. The full CDR3 is CTCSGTGAETLYF. Supplemented by reference TRBV1 and TRBJ2-3, the full variable domain reads VTLLEQNPRWRLVPRGQAVNLRCILKNSQYPWMSWYQQDLQKQLQWLFTLRSPGDKEVKSLPGADYLATRVTDTELRLQVANMSQGRTLYCTCSGTGAETLYFGSGTRLTVL.

Note on this clone: Gene names and germline match the mouse. Read data end 4 residues before the CDR3 end; the end is taken from the germline J gene. V and J are TRBV1 and TRBJ1-2; TRBD1 agrees at 8 bases. The junction had 3 bases not matched to a gene; V was cut back by 4 bases and J by 2 bases. The CDR3 has 14 residues. Germline V gene sequence: CDR1 NSQYPW, CDR2 LRSPGD (reference sequence). CDR3 sequence: CTCSGTGFNSDYTF. The CDR3 bases that were read are TGCACCTGCAGTGGGACAGGGTTTAACTCC.

A note on this clone: Gene names are mouse gene names. The read ends 4 residues shy of where the CDR3 ends; the end is completed using the germline J gene. The chain links TRBV19 to TRBJ2-2, with D tentatively TRBD1 (5 bases). The V gene lost 6 bases and the J gene lost 2 bases, with 11 bases spanning the gap. The CDR3 runs to 14 residues. Germline CDR1 FNHDT, CDR2 SITEND (reference sequence). The DNA read from the CDR3 is TGTGCCAGCAATAGGGGAGGGAACACCGGG. As protein: CASNRGGNTG. The CDR3 in full is CASNRGGNTGQLYF.

This clone was observed a few times. The gene names here belong to mouse. The read stops 4 residues short of the end of the CDR3; the missing end is completed from the germline J gene. Other nucleotide sequences from this sample produce the same CDR3. The rearrangement joins TRBV31 to TRBJ2-1, with D possibly matching TRBD1 (6 bases). Trimming shortened V by 3 bases and J by 5 bases, and 14 bases separated the two germline ends. The CDR3 contains 14 residues. Germline values: CDR1 GKSSPN, CDR2 SITVG. The DNA read from the CDR3 is TGTGCCTGGAGCCTTCAGGGGCTGGATGCT. Translation gives CAWSLQGLDA. The whole CDR3 is CAWSLQGLDAEQFF.

This clone was found a few times. Gene names are the mouse ones. Read coverage stops 4 residues before the CDR3 terminus; the germline J gene supplies the remainder. This chain uses TRBV13-2 with TRBJ2-2; tentatively, D is TRBD1 (6 bases). Germline assignment: CDR1 NNHNN and CDR2 SYGAGS (reference sequence). This CDR3 has 15 amino acids. V was trimmed by 3 bases and J by 1 base, leaving 10 bases between them. CDR3 protein: CASGAGQKNTGQLYF. Partial CDR3 DNA: TGTGCCAGCGGTGCGGGACAAAAAAACACCGGG.

About this clone: Gene names are mouse gene names. The read terminates 4 residues ahead of where the CDR3 ends, so the germline J gene completes it. This same CDR3 is encoded by further DNA sequences in the sample. The chain employs TRBV12-1 and TRBJ1-2, with 8 positions matching TRBD1. The CDR3 contains 14 residues. After removal of 0 bases from V and 1 base from J, the junction contained 0 bases not matched to a gene. Germline V CDR1 and CDR2: SGHSN, HYEKVE. CDR3 region: CASSLGQGNSDYTF. The part of the CDR3 DNA that was read is TGTGCCAGCTCTCTCGGACAGGGAAACTCC.

With respect to this clone: The gene names here belong to mouse. CDR3 bases read: TGCACCTGCAGTTTCTGGGTGGGTGCAGAA. Translated: CTCSFWVGAE. The whole CDR3 sequence reads CTCSFWVGAETLYF. The chain links TRBV1 to TRBJ2-3, with a weak D call TRBD2 (5 bases). The read ends 4 residues before the CDR3 terminus; that terminus is restored from the germline J gene. The CDR3 is 14 amino acids. The ends were cut back, 5 bases at V and 1 base at J, with 10 bases in the middle. Germline CDR1 is NSQYPW and CDR2 is LRSPGD (reference sequence).